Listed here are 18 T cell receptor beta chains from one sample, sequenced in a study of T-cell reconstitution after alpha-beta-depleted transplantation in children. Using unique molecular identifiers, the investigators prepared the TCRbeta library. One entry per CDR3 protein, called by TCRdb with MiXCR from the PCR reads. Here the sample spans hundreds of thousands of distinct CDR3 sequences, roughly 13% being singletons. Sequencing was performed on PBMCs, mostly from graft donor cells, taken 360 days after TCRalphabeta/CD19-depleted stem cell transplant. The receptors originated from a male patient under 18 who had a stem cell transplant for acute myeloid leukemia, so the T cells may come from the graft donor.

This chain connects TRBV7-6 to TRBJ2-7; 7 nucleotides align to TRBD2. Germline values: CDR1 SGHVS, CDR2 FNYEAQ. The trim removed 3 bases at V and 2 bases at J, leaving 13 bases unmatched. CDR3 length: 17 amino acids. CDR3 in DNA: TGTGCCAGCAGCTTGCTTCCGGGAGGAGCGGGTACCTACGAGCAGTACTTC. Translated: CASSLLPGGAGTYEQYF.

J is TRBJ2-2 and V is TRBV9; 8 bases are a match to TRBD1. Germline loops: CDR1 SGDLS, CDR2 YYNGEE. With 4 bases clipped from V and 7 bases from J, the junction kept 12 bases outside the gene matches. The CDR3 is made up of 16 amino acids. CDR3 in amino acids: CASSLLGQGAVGELFF. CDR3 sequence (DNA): TGTGCCAGCAGCCTACTTGGGCAGGGGGCGGTCGGGGAGCTGTTTTTT.

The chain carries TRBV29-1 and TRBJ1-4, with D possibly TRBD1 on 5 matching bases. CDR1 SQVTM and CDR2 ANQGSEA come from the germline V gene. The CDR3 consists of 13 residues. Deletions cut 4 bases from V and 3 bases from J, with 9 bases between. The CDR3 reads CSVGGAANEKLFF. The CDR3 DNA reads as TGCAGCGTTGGAGGGGCCGCTAATGAAAAACTGTTTTTT. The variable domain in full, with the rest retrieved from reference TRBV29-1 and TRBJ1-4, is SAVISQKPSRDICQRGTSLTIQCQVDSQVTMMFWYRQQPGQSLTLIATANQGSEATYESGFVIDKFPISRPNLTFSTLTVSNMSPEDSSIYLCSVGGAANEKLFFGSGTQLSVL.

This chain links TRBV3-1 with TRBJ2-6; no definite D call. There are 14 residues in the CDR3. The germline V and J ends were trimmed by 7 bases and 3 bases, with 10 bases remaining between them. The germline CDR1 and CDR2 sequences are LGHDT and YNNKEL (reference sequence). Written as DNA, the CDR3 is TGTGCCAGCACCCGGACCCTTGGGGCCAACGTCCTGACTTTC. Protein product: CASTRTLGANVLTF. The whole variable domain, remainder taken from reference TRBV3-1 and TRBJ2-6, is DTAVSQTPKYLVTQMGNDKSIKCEQNLGHDTMYWYKQDSKKFLKIMFSYNNKELIINETVPNRFSPKSPDKAHLNLHINSLELGDSAVYFCASTRTLGANVLTFGAGSRLTVL.

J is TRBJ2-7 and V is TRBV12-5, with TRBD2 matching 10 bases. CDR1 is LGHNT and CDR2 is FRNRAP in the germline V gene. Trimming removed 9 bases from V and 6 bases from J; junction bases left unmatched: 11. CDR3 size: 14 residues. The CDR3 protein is CASAPSGSLLEQYF. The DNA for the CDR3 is TGTGCTAGCGCTCCTAGCGGGAGCCTCCTCGAGCAGTACTTC.

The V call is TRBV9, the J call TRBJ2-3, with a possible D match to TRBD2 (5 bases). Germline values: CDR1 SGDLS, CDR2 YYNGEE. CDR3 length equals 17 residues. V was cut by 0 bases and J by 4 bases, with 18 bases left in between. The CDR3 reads CASSVVPGVGSSDTQYF. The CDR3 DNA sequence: TGTGCCAGCAGCGTAGTCCCCGGGGTCGGTAGCTCAGATACGCAGTATTTT.

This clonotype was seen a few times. In nucleotides, the CDR3 is TGTGCCAGCAGTTTAGAGGGGGTCTCTGGAAACACCATATATTTT. It specifies CASSLEGVSGNTIYF. The chain is built from TRBV12-3 or TRBV12-4 and TRBJ1-3; the D gene is possibly TRBD1 (6 bases). This CDR3 has 15 amino acids. Trimming removed 1 base at V and 0 bases at J, with 7 bases between.

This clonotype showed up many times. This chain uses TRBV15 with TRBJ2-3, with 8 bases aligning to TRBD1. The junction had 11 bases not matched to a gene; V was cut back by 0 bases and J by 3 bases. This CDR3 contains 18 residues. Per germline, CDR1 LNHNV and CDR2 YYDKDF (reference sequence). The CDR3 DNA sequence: TGTGCCACCAGCAGAGACCGACAGGGGACCCCTCCGACAGATACGCAGTATTTT. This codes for CATSRDRQGTPPTDTQYF.

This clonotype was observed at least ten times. CDR3 loop: CSVEDGLASSYEQYF. The CDR3 DNA is TGCAGCGTTGAGGACGGACTAGCCAGCTCCTACGAGCAGTACTTC. The gene calls are TRBV29-1 and TRBJ2-7; 8 bases are a match to TRBD2. V dropped 3 bases and J dropped 0; count of bases not matched to a gene: 7. CDR1 is SQVTM and CDR2 is ANQGSEA in the germline V gene. The CDR3 contains 15 residues.

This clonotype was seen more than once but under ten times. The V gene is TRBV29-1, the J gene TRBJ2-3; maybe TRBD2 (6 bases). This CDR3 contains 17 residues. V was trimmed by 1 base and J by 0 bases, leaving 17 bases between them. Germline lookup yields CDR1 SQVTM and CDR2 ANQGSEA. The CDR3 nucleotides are TGCAGCGTTGAAGGCGGTAGCGGAGCCTCTAGCACAGATACGCAGTATTTT. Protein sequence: CSVEGGSGASSTDTQYF.

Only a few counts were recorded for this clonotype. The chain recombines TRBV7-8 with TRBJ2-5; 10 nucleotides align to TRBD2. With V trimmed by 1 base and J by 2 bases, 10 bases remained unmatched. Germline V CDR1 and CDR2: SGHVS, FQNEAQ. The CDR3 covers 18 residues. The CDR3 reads CASSLGASGRGPQETQYF. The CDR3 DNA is TGTGCCAGCAGCTTAGGGGCTAGCGGGAGAGGGCCTCAAGAGACCCAGTACTTC.

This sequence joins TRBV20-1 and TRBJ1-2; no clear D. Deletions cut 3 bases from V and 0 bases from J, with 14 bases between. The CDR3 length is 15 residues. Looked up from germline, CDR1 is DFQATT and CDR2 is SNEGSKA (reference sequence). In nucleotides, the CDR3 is TGCAGTGCTAGGAAGCATGGGGTCCCTAACTATGGCTACACCTTC. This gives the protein CSARKHGVPNYGYTF.

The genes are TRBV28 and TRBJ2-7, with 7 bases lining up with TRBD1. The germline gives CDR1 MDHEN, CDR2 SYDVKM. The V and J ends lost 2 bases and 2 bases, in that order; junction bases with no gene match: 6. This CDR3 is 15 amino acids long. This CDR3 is CASSLRGQTPYEQYF. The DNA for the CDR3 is TGTGCCAGCAGTTTAAGGGGACAGACCCCCTACGAGCAGTACTTC.

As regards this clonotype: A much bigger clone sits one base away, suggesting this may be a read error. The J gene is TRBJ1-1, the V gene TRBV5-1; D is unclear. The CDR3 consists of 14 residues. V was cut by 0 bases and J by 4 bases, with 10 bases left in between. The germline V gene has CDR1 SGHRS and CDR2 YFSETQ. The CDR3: CASSLGQWVTEAFF. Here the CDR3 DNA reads TGCGCCAGCAGCTTGGGACAATGGGTCACTGAAGCTTTCTTT.

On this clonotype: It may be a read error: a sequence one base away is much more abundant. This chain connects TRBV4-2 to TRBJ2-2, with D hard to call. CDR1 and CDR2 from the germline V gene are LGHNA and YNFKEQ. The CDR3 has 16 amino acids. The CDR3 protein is CGSSQEWFPNTGELFF. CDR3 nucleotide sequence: TGTGGCAGCAGCCAAGAATGGTTCCCGAACACCGGGGAGCTGTTTTTT.

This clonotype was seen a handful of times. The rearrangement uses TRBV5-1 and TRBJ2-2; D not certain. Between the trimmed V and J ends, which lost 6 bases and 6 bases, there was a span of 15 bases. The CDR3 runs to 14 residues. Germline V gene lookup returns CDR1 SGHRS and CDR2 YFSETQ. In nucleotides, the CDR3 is TGCGCCAGCAAGGAAGAGATCTCACCCGGGGAGCTGTTTTTT. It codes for CASKEEISPGELFF.

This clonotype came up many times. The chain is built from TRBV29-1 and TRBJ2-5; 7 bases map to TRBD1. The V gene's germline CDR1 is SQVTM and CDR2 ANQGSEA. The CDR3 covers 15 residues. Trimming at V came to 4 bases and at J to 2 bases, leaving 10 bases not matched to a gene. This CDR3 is CSVARTGALQETQYF. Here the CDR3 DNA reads TGCAGCGTTGCGAGGACAGGAGCCCTTCAAGAGACCCAGTACTTC. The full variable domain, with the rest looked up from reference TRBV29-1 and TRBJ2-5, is SAVISQKPSRDICQRGTSLTIQCQVDSQVTMMFWYRQQPGQSLTLIATANQGSEATYESGFVIDKFPISRPNLTFSTLTVSNMSPEDSSIYLCSVARTGALQETQYFGPGTRLLVL.

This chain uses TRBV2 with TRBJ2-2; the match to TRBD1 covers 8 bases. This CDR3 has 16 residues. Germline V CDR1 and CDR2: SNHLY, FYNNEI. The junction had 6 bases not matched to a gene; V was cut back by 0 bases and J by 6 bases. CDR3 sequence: CASSEAGTGFAGELFF. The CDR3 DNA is TGTGCCAGCAGTGAAGCCGGGACAGGCTTCGCCGGGGAGCTGTTTTTT. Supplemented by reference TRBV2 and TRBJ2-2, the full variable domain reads EPEVTQTPSHQVTQMGQEVILRCVPISNHLYFYWYRQILGQKVEFLVSFYNNEISEKSEIFDDQFSVERPDGSNFTLKIRSTKLEDSAMYFCASSEAGTGFAGELFFGEGSRLTVL.